This T cell receptor (beta chain) was sequenced during a study of OX40 agonist ivuxolimab in advanced cancers. Profiling relied on immunoSEQ multiplex PCR, and the TCRdb table lists in-frame clones only, not all of them. Here the sample spans roughly 95,000 clones, 85% to 90% being singletons. Germline V gene data show CDR1 as GTSNPN and CDR2 as SVGIG (reference sequence). The length of the CDR3 is 13 residues. The V end lost 2 bases, the J end lost 5 bases, and 10 bases lay between the germline ends. The material was CD4+ or CD8+ T cells sorted from blood, obtained in a trial of the OX40 agonist ivuxolimab. This chain links TRBV30 with TRBJ1-3; D unclear. The source of this sequence is an adult with an advanced solid tumor such as melanoma, head and neck, liver or kidney cancer. CDR3 loop: CAWSSTERNTIYF. The CDR3 DNA reads as TGTGCCTGGAGTTCTACCGAAAGAAACACCATATATTTT.